The present T cell receptor (beta chain) was sequenced within a study of CD8 T cells in Susac syndrome. Whole-study findings and limits: The study conceded that relatively few individuals underwent its TCR sequencing and HLA analysis.

About this clonotype itself: Antigen specificity is unknown.

cDNA came from about 0.46 to 1 ug RNA primed by random hexamers. TCRdb ran MiXCR on the immunoSEQ multiplex PCR reads and lists one entry per CDR3 protein. Of about 440,000 distinct CDR3 sequences listed, 85% to 90% were seen once; the top ten hold approximately 0.12%. The germline V gene has CDR1 SEHNR and CDR2 FQNEAQ (reference sequence). The CDR3 loop spans 14 amino acids. Trimming pared 3 bases from V and 5 bases from J, leaving 14 bases between. V gene TRBV7-9 combines with J gene TRBJ2-7; maybe TRBD1 (5 bases). The source is a human donor with multiple sclerosis. Sequencing was carried out using CD8+ T cells from PBMCs. CDR3 in DNA: TGTGCCAGCAGCTTCCAGGGTCTACAGGACGAGCAGTACTTC. Translated, it gives CASSFQGLQDEQYF. Complete variable domain (other parts from reference TRBV7-9 and TRBJ2-7): DTGVSQNPRHKITKRGQNVTFRCDPISEHNRLYWYRQTLGQGPEFLTYFQNEAQLEKSRLLSDRFSAERPKGSFSTLEIQRTEQGDSAMYLCASSFQGLQDEQYFGPGTRLTVT.